This TCR beta chain was obtained from a study of cytomegalovirus exposure and HLA in healthy donors. The donors were part of the approximately 130-subject validation cohort, which stood apart from the 666-subject first cohort. TCRdb's table, derived via immunoSEQ multiplex PCR, lists solely in-frame clones and lacks some. Here the sample spans more than 140,000 clones, around nine tenths being singletons. The CDR3 is 18 amino acids. In germline, CDR1 is SSHAT, CDR2 FNYEAQ (reference sequence). V trimming: 5 bases; J trimming: 0 bases; junction bases outside the gene matches: 10. Regarding this clone: The antigen remains undetermined.

Findings and caveats of the study: Reports credit the classifier with highly specific, highly sensitive diagnosis of cytomegalovirus status. Three of the chains that were CMV-associated were confirmed in vitro to be specific for CMV antigens. A list of around 150 TCR beta chains associated with cytomegalovirus was given.

Sequenced input: PBMCs. V gene TRBV7-7 combines with J gene TRBJ2-2; 9 nucleotides align to TRBD2. The clonotype comes from a woman aged 18-29 years in good health and CMV-seropositive. The CDR3 is CASSPLRASGTNTGELFF. CDR3 sequence (DNA): TGTGCCAGCAGCCCCCTCAGGGCTAGCGGGACGAACACCGGGGAGCTGTTTTTT. The whole variable domain, remainder taken from reference TRBV7-7 and TRBJ2-2, is GAGVSQSPRYKVTKRGQDVTLRCDPISSHATLYWYQQALGQGPEFLTYFNYEAQPDKSGLPSDRFSAERPEGSISTLTIQRTEQRDSAMYRCASSPLRASGTNTGELFFGEGSRLTVL.